This TCR beta chain was captured in a study of CD8+ T cells in alopecia areata. V was cut by 2 bases and J by 5 bases, with 12 bases left in between. Per germline, CDR1 SQVTM and CDR2 ANQGSEA. This CDR3 spans 13 amino acids. The authors extracted RNA and reverse transcribed it into cDNA as the sequencing template. Data came from immunoSEQ multiplex PCR; TCRdb stores just in-frame clones and leaves some out. The profile covers about 150,000 clones, with about 59% appearing a single time and 15% to 20% taken by the ten largest. Treatment noted: oral pan-JAK inhibitor, 5-10 mg twice daily. The rearrangement uses TRBV29-1 and TRBJ1-1; no firm D call. The sequences come from CD8+ T cells sorted from blood, collected at week 4, from a patient treated with tofacitinib. This clonotype was obtained from a human donor with alopecia areata. The CDR3 region is CSVELPAATEAFF. Written as DNA, the CDR3 is TGCAGCGTTGAACTCCCGGCTGCGACTGAAGCTTTCTTT.